A single sample gave rise to the 2 T cell receptor beta chains below, sequenced in a study of blood T cells in healthy people across ages. Primers used in a second PCR of about 6 to 12 cycles were a sample-barcoded 5' primer and a J-beta primer mix. TCRdb used MiXCR to reprocess the 5' RACE reads, holding one entry per CDR3 protein. The sample carries 550,000 to 650,000 distinct CDR3 sequences, around 31% recorded once. The sample taken for sequencing was blood. The source is a woman of 80 years or more in good health.

The chain carries TRBV7-9 and TRBJ1-3; tentatively, D is TRBD1 (5 bases). Germline V lookup: CDR1 SEHNR, CDR2 FQNEAQ (reference sequence). The ends were cut back, 5 bases at V and 1 base at J, with 24 bases in the middle. The CDR3 has 19 amino acids. CDR3 coding DNA: TGTGCCAGCAGCCACCCGGGAAGGGGCGAAACTTCATCTGGAAACACCATATATTTT. Residues: CASSHPGRGETSSGNTIYF.

Many counts were recorded for this clonotype. A read error may be the cause here, since a much bigger clone is one base away. The V gene is TRBV20-1, the J gene TRBJ2-7, with D uncertain. V was pared by 1 base and J by 0 bases, with 10 bases between. The CDR3 consists of 14 residues. Germline V gene lookup returns CDR1 DFQATT and CDR2 SNEGSKA (reference sequence). The CDR3 DNA is TGCAGTGCTAGAGGGGCTCCCCGCTCCTACGAGCAGTACTTC. Translating it yields CSARGAPRSYEQYF.